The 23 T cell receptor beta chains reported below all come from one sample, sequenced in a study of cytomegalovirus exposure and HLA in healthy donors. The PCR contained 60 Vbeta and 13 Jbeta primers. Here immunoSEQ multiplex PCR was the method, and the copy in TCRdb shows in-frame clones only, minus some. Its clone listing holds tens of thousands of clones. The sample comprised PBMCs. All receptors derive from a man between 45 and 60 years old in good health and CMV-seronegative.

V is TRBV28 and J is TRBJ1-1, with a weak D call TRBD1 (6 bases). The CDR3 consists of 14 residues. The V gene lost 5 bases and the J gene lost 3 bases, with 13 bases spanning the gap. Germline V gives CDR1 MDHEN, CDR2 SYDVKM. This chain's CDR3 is CASSPQQGYTEAFF. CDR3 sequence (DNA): TGTGCCAGCAGTCCGCAACAGGGCTACACTGAAGCTTTCTTT.

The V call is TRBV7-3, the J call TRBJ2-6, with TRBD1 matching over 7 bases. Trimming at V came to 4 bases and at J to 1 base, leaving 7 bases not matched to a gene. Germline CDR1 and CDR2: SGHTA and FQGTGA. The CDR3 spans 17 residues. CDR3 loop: CASSSSGGQSGANVLTF. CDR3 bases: TGTGCCAGCAGCTCATCTGGGGGACAGTCTGGGGCCAACGTCCTGACTTTC.

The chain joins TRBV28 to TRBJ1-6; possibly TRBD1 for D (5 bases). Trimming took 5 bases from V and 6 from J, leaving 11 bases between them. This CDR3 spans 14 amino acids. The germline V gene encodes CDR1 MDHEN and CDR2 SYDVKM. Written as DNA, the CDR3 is TGTGCCAGCAGTAAGCAGGGATTTAATTCACCCCTCCACTTT. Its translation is CASSKQGFNSPLHF.

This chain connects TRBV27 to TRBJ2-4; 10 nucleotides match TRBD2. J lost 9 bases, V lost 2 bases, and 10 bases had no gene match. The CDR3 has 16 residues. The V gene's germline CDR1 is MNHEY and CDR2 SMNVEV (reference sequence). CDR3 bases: TGTGCCAGCAGTTTAGAGGCTAGCGGGGGTGTGGGCATTCAGTACTTC. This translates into CASSLEASGGVGIQYF.

The CDR3 DNA reads as TGTGCCAGCAGCACAGGGTACACCGGGGAGCTGTTTTTT. This translates into CASSTGYTGELFF. The chain carries TRBV6-1 and TRBJ2-2, with a tentative D call TRBD1 (6 bases). This CDR3 has 13 amino acids. Germline lookup yields CDR1 MNHNS and CDR2 SASEGT. V dropped 6 bases and J dropped 3 bases, with 8 bases sitting between them.

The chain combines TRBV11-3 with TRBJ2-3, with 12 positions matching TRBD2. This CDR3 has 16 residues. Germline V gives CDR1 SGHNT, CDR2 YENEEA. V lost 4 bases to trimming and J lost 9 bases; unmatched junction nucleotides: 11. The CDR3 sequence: CASSSFLAGGLWTQYF. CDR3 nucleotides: TGTGCCAGCAGCTCGTTTCTAGCGGGGGGGCTCTGGACGCAGTATTTT.

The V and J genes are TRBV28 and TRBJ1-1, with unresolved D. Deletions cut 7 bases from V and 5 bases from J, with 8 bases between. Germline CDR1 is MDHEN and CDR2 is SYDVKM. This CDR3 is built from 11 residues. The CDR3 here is CASTLYTEAFF. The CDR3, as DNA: TGTGCCAGCACCCTATATACTGAAGCTTTCTTT.

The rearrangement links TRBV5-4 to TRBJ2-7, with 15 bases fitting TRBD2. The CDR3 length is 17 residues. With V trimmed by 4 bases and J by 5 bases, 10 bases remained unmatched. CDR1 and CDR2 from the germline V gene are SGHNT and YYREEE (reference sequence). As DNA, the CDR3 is TGTGCCAGCAGCGCGGGACTAGCGGGGGGCCTAGCTAACGAGCAGTACTTC. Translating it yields CASSAGLAGGLANEQYF.

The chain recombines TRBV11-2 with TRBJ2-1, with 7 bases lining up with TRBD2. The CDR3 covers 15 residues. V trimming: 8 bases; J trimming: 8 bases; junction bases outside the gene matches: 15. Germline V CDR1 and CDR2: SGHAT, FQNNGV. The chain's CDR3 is CASERGRTGRDEQFF. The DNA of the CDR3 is TGTGCCAGCGAGAGGGGACGTACGGGGAGGGATGAGCAGTTCTTC.

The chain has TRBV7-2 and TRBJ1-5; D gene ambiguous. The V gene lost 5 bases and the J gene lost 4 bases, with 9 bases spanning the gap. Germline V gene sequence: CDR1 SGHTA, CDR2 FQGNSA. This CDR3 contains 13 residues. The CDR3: CASSRDKNQPQHF. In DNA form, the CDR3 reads TGTGCCAGCAGCCGTGACAAGAATCAGCCCCAGCATTTT. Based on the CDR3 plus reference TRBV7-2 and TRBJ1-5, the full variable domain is GAGVSQSPSNKVTEKGKDVELRCDPISGHTALYWYRQSLGQGLEFLIYFQGNSAPDKSGLPSDRFSAERTGGSVSTLTIQRTQQEDSAVYLCASSRDKNQPQHFGDGTRLSIL.

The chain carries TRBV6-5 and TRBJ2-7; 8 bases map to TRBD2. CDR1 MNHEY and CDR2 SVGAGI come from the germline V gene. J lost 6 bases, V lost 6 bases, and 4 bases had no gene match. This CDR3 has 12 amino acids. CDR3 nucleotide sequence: TGTGCCAGCAGACCGGCGGGGGGCGAGCAGTACTTC. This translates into CASRPAGGEQYF.

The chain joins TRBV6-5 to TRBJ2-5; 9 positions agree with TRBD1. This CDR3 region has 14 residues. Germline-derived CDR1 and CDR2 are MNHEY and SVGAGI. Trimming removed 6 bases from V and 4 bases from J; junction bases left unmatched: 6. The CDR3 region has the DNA TGTGCCAGCAGGCCTACAGGGGGCAGAGAGACCCAGTACTTC. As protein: CASRPTGGRETQYF.

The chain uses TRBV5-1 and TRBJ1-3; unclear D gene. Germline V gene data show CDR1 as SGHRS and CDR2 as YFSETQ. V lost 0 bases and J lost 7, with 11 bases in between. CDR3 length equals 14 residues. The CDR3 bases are TGCGCCAGCAGCTTGGGCGTCGGGGAGAACACCATATATTTT. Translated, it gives CASSLGVGENTIYF.

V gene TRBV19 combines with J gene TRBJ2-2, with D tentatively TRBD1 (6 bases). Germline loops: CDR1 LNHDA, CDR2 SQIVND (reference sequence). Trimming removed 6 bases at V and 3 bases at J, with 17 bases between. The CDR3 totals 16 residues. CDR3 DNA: TGTGCCAGTAGGGTGGGAGCCGGGACATACACCGGGGAGCTGTTTTTT. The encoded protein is CASRVGAGTYTGELFF.

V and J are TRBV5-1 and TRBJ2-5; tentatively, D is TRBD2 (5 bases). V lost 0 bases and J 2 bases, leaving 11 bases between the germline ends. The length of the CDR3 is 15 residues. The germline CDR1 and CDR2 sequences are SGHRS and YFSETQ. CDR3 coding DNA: TGCGCCAGCAGCTTGGTTCTCGGGGTTCAAGAGACCCAGTACTTC. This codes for CASSLVLGVQETQYF.

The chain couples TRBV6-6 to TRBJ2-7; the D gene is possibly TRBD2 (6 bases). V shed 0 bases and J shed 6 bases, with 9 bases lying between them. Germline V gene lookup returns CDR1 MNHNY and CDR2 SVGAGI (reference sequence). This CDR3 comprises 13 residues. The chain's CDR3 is CASSYSGGGEQYF. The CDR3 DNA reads TGTGCCAGCAGTTACTCGGGGGGTGGCGAGCAGTACTTC.

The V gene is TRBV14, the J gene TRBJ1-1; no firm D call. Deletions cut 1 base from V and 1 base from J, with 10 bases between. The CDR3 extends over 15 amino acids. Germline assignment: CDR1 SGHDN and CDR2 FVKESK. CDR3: CASSQAGAGNTEAFF. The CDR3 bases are TGTGCCAGCAGCCAAGCGGGAGCCGGGAACACTGAAGCTTTCTTT.

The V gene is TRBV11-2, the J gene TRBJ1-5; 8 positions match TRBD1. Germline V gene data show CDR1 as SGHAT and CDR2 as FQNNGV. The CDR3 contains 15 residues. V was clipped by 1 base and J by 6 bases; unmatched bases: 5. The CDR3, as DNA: TGTGCCAGCAGCTTAGGACAGGGGTTGGGTCAGCCCCAGCATTTT. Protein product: CASSLGQGLGQPQHF.

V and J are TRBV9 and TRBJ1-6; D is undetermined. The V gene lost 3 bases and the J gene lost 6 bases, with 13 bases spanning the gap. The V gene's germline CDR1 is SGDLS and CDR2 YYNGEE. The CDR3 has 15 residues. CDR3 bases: TGTGCCAGCAGCGAGCGTGAAGGGAGTAATTCACCCCTCCACTTT. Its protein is CASSEREGSNSPLHF.

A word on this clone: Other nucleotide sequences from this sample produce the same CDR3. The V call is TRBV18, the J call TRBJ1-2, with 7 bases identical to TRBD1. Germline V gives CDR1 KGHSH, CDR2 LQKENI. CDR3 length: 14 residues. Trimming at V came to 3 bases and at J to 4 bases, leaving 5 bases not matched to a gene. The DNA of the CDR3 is TGTGCCAGCTCACCCGACAGGGCAAGCTATGGCTACACCTTC. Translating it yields CASSPDRASYGYTF. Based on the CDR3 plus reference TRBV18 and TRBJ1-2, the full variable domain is NAGVMQNPRHLVRRRGQEARLRCSPMKGHSHVYWYRQLPEEGLKFMVYLQKENIIDESGMPKERFSAEFPKEGPSILRIQQVVRGDSAAYFCASSPDRASYGYTFGSGTRLTVV.

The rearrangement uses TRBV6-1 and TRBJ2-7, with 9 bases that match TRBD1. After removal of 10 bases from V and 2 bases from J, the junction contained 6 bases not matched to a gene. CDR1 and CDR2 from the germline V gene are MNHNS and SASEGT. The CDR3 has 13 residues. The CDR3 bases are TGTGCCACCACAGGGACAGGGCCCTACGAGCAGTACTTC. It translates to CATTGTGPYEQYF.

The CDR3 reads CASSGRDREVPGANVLTF. CDR3 DNA: TGTGCCAGCAGCGGCCGGGACAGGGAGGTCCCTGGGGCCAACGTCCTGACTTTC. The chain employs TRBV9 and TRBJ2-6; 9 bases map to TRBD1. Losses at the gene ends were 3 bases for V and 2 bases for J; bases not matched to a gene: 9. This CDR3 has 18 amino acids. Germline V gene lookup returns CDR1 SGDLS and CDR2 YYNGEE.

This CDR3 is CASTGGHSYNEQFF. CDR3 nucleotides: TGTGCCAGCACGGGGGGACACTCCTACAATGAGCAGTTCTTC. The V call is TRBV6-1, the J call TRBJ2-1; possible D gene TRBD2, 7 bases. The CDR3 contains 14 residues. V lost 7 bases, J lost 0 bases, and 10 bases lay in between. Germline V gives CDR1 MNHNS, CDR2 SASEGT.